A single sample gave rise to the 28 T cell receptor beta chains below, sequenced in a study of T cell clonotyping in hematopoietic cell transplantation. Sequenced by immunoSEQ multiplex PCR; TCRdb stores in-frame clones only, minus some. This table has thousands of clones, roughly 96% appearing once. Sample: PBMCs, taken 30 days after allogeneic stem cell transplant. The origin of the receptors is a male patient aged 35-50 years who had an allogeneic stem cell transplant from a related donor, so the T cells may come from the graft donor. Some clones in this sample may be carry-over from other donors' samples.

The rearrangement links TRBV6-1 to TRBJ2-2; 7 bases match TRBD2. The junction had 6 bases not matched to a gene; V was cut back by 7 bases and J by 1 base. CDR3 length: 15 amino acids. Germline CDR1 reads MNHNS; CDR2 reads SASEGT. DNA of the CDR3: TGTGCCAGCAACCAGCGGGGCGTGAACACCGGGGAGCTGTTTTTT. This translates into CASNQRGVNTGELFF.

The chain joins TRBV4-2 to TRBJ2-1; TRBD2 agrees at 9 bases. Germline values: CDR1 LGHNA, CDR2 YNFKEQ. The junction had 4 bases not matched to a gene; V was cut back by 4 bases and J by 3 bases. The CDR3 has 15 amino acids. CDR3: CASSPTSGNYNEQFF. For the CDR3, the DNA is TGTGCCAGCAGCCCGACTAGCGGCAACTACAATGAGCAGTTCTTC.

The chain has TRBV9 and TRBJ2-5; 7 bases are a match to TRBD1. This CDR3 spans 14 amino acids. Germline CDR1 is SGDLS and CDR2 is YYNGEE. The V and J ends lost 2 bases and 1 base, in that order; junction bases with no gene match: 2. CDR3 sequence reads: CASSVEGAQETQYF. Here the CDR3 DNA reads TGTGCCAGCAGCGTTGAGGGGGCCCAAGAGACCCAGTACTTC.

The chain recombines TRBV29-1 with TRBJ2-2, with 9 bases aligning to TRBD1. J was trimmed by 3 bases and V by 7 bases; bases with no gene match: 6. CDR3 length: 14 residues. Germline V gene sequence: CDR1 SQVTM, CDR2 ANQGSEA. In DNA form, the CDR3 reads TGCAGCGCGAGGGGACAGGGTGACACCGGGGAGCTGTTTTTT. It translates to CSARGQGDTGELFF.

The V call is TRBV5-6, the J call TRBJ1-6; D is ambiguous. V was clipped by 3 bases and J by 5 bases, with 12 bases between them. The CDR3 has 15 amino acids. The germline CDR1 and CDR2 sequences are SGHDT and YYEEEE. CDR3 nucleotide sequence: TGTGCCAGCAGCTGGGGTTTGGCTAATAATTCACCCCTCCACTTT. Its protein product is CASSWGLANNSPLHF.

The V gene is TRBV6-4, the J gene TRBJ2-6; weak D call: TRBD2 (5 bases). Germline loops: CDR1 MRHNA, CDR2 SNTAGT. V lost 3 bases, J lost 2 bases, and 11 bases lay in between. This CDR3 region has 16 residues. The CDR3 here is CASSERAGTGANVLTF. For the CDR3, the DNA is TGTGCCAGCAGTGAGAGGGCAGGAACTGGGGCCAACGTCCTGACTTTC.

As DNA, the CDR3 is TGTGCCAGCAGCGTCGGGACAGGGGGCTACGAGCAGTACTTC. This codes for CASSVGTGGYEQYF. V and J are TRBV5-4 and TRBJ2-7, with TRBD1 matching 11 bases. The germline V gene has CDR1 SGHNT and CDR2 YYREEE (reference sequence). The CDR3 extends over 14 amino acids. V trimming: 4 bases; J trimming: 3 bases; junction bases outside the gene matches: 3.

The J gene is TRBJ2-3, the V gene TRBV7-3; no definite D call. Germline CDR1 SGHTA, CDR2 FQGTGA. The CDR3 has 15 amino acids. V lost 2 bases, J lost 2 bases, and 11 bases lay in between. CDR3 in DNA: TGTGCCAGCAGCTTACACGGCAGTGTCACAGATACGCAGTATTTT. Protein sequence: CASSLHGSVTDTQYF.

The chain carries TRBV2 and TRBJ2-3; D uncertain. The CDR3 is made up of 15 amino acids. The germline V and J ends were trimmed by 5 bases and 2 bases, with 14 bases remaining between them. The V gene's germline CDR1 is SNHLY and CDR2 FYNNEI. CDR3 nucleotide sequence: TGTGCCAGCAGTCTTCCTTCGGGCCTCACAGATACGCAGTATTTT. Amino acids: CASSLPSGLTDTQYF.

The chain is built from TRBV7-2 and TRBJ2-2; 7 nucleotides agree with TRBD1. V was pared by 5 bases and J by 1 base, with 4 bases of the junction left unmatched. Per germline, CDR1 SGHTA and CDR2 FQGNSA. The CDR3 consists of 15 residues. The CDR3 sequence: CASSTNRGNTGELFF. The CDR3 DNA sequence: TGTGCCAGCAGCACCAACAGGGGGAACACCGGGGAGCTGTTTTTT. The variable domain in full, with the rest retrieved from reference TRBV7-2 and TRBJ2-2, is GAGVSQSPSNKVTEKGKDVELRCDPISGHTALYWYRQSLGQGLEFLIYFQGNSAPDKSGLPSDRFSAERTGGSVSTLTIQRTQQEDSAVYLCASSTNRGNTGELFFGEGSRLTVL.

This clone was recorded a few times. The J gene is TRBJ1-2, the V gene TRBV29-1, with D unclear. The CDR3 extends over 11 amino acids. V was pared by 2 bases and J by 4 bases, with 5 bases between. Per the germline V gene, CDR1 is SQVTM and CDR2 is ANQGSEA. The CDR3, as DNA: TGCAGCGTTGAATCCACCTATGGCTACACCTTC. It translates to CSVESTYGYTF.

The chain carries TRBV11-3 and TRBJ1-1; D call uncertain. The V end was cut by 5 bases, the J end by 1 base, with 5 bases between. This CDR3 spans 12 amino acids. Germline assignment: CDR1 SGHNT and CDR2 YENEEA. Here the CDR3 reads CASSSKNTEAFF. As DNA, the CDR3 is TGTGCCAGCAGCAGCAAGAACACTGAAGCTTTCTTT.

This clone was recorded once. The chain joins TRBV6-5 to TRBJ2-1; the D gene is possibly TRBD1 (6 bases). Germline CDR1 and CDR2: MNHEY and SVGAGI. The length of the CDR3 is 11 residues. V gave up 6 bases and J gave up 12 bases, with 12 bases separating them. This chain's CDR3 is CASSTGSTQFF. CDR3 in DNA: TGTGCCAGCAGCACAGGGTCGACGCAGTTCTTC.

The chain recombines TRBV30 with TRBJ1-3; weak D call: TRBD1 (5 bases). The V end lost 3 bases, the J end lost 0 bases, and 12 bases lay between the germline ends. CDR1 and CDR2 from the germline V gene are GTSNPN and SVGIG (reference sequence). CDR3 length equals 15 residues. CDR3 loop: CAWSNRGFSGNTIYF. In DNA, the CDR3 is TGTGCCTGGAGCAATAGGGGCTTCTCTGGAAACACCATATATTTT. Using reference TRBV30 and TRBJ1-3 for the parts outside the CDR3, the full variable domain is SQTIHQWPATLVQPVGSPLSLECTVEGTSNPNLYWYRQAAGRGLQLLFYSVGIGQISSEVPQNLSASRPQDRQFILSSKKLLLSDSGFYLCAWSNRGFSGNTIYFGEGSWLTVV.

This chain links TRBV5-1 with TRBJ2-7; 11 bases fit TRBD2. V dropped 2 bases and J dropped 3; count of bases not matched to a gene: 4. The CDR3 covers 15 residues. The germline gives CDR1 SGHRS, CDR2 YFSETQ. CDR3 residues: CASSFRTSGLYEQYF. The CDR3 bases are TGCGCCAGCAGCTTTCGGACTAGCGGGCTCTACGAGCAGTACTTC.

Notes on this clone: One end of the junction fails to match germline, which may point to a read error. The chain recombines TRBV14 with TRBJ1-5; D unclear. The CDR3 totals 12 residues. Germline V gives CDR1 SGHDN, CDR2 FVKESK. Here the CDR3 DNA reads TGTGCCAGCAGCCAAGGCAACCAGCCCCAGCATTTT. It encodes CASSQGNQPQHF.

The chain has TRBV2 and TRBJ1-3; D gene uncertain. The CDR3 covers 14 residues. Germline V gene data show CDR1 as SNHLY and CDR2 as FYNNEI. Trimming cost V 6 bases and J 2 bases, with 11 bases left between them. This CDR3 is CASSFLIPGNTIYF. CDR3 sequence (DNA): TGTGCCAGCAGCTTCCTCATCCCTGGAAACACCATATATTTT. Looking up the rest from reference TRBV2 and TRBJ1-3 gives the full variable domain: EPEVTQTPSHQVTQMGQEVILRCVPISNHLYFYWYRQILGQKVEFLVSFYNNEISEKSEIFDDQFSVERPDGSNFTLKIRSTKLEDSAMYFCASSFLIPGNTIYFGEGSWLTVV.

The chain joins TRBV29-1 to TRBJ2-1; 7 bases are shared with TRBD2. This CDR3 has 14 amino acids. Germline trimming cut 3 bases from V and 3 bases from J; bases unmatched to any gene: 5. CDR1 SQVTM and CDR2 ANQGSEA come from the germline V gene. The CDR3: CSVEPSGRYNEQFF. The CDR3 coding sequence is TGCAGCGTTGAGCCTAGCGGCCGCTACAATGAGCAGTTCTTC.

The chain uses TRBV5-1 and TRBJ1-3, with 7 bases fitting TRBD1. In germline, CDR1 is SGHRS, CDR2 YFSETQ. The CDR3 spans 17 residues. The ends lost 0 bases at V and 0 bases at J; junction bases unmatched: 6. Here the CDR3 reads CASSLAGQLNSGNTIYF. The CDR3 DNA follows: TGCGCCAGCAGCTTGGCGGGACAGTTGAACTCTGGAAACACCATATATTTT.

This clone was observed a handful of times. The V gene is TRBV28, the J gene TRBJ1-2, with D unresolved. The CDR3 sequence is 11 residues long. V dropped 11 bases and J dropped 9 bases, with 16 bases sitting between them. Germline CDR1 MDHEN, CDR2 SYDVKM. CDR3 DNA sequence: TGTGCCTCCCGGGAGGTTCTACGCTACACCTTC. The encoded protein is CASREVLRYTF.

This sequence joins TRBV6-1 and TRBJ1-1; D might be TRBD1 (6 bases). Germline CDR1 and CDR2: MNHNS and SASEGT. The CDR3 is made up of 11 amino acids. V was cut by 11 bases and J by 11 bases, with 18 bases left in between. For the CDR3, the DNA is TGTGCCTCACAATGGACAGCTAGGGCTTTCTTT. It specifies CASQWTARAFF.

CDR3 loop: CASSGLDQTYNEQFF. The DNA of the CDR3 is TGTGCCAGCAGTGGACTGGATCAAACCTACAATGAGCAGTTCTTC. The gene calls are TRBV25-1 and TRBJ2-1; no definite D call. CDR1 MGHDK and CDR2 SYGVNS come from the germline V gene. This CDR3 contains 15 residues. Trimming removed 4 bases at V and 2 bases at J, with 12 bases between.

The DNA for the CDR3 is TGTGCCAGCAGTTTCCCGGGAGCCAATGAAGCTTTCTTT. Its protein is CASSFPGANEAFF. V gene TRBV27 combines with J gene TRBJ1-1; D uncertain. The CDR3 has 13 residues. The V gene's germline CDR1 is MNHEY and CDR2 SMNVEV (reference sequence). Trimming took off 3 bases at V and 7 bases at J, with 12 bases between the two ends.

The V call is TRBV4-2, the J call TRBJ1-2; D perhaps matches TRBD1 (5 bases). V was trimmed by 0 bases and J by 2 bases, leaving 10 bases between them. The CDR3 has 15 amino acids. CDR1 and CDR2 from the germline V gene are LGHNA and YNFKEQ. In DNA, the CDR3 is TGTGCCAGCAGCCAAGAGACAGCACCAAACTATGGCTACACCTTC. This translates into CASSQETAPNYGYTF.

This clone was picked up one time. The chain links TRBV6-5 to TRBJ1-4; 8 nucleotides agree with TRBD1. Trimming at V came to 6 bases and at J to 5 bases, leaving 5 bases not matched to a gene. From germline, CDR1 is MNHEY and CDR2 SVGAGI. The CDR3 covers 14 residues. For the CDR3, the DNA is TGTGCCAGCAGACTCAGGACAGGGAATGAAAAACTGTTTTTT. It codes for CASRLRTGNEKLFF.

CDR3 loop: CASSKGRTTYNEQFF. CDR3 DNA sequence: TGTGCCAGCAGCAAAGGACGGACAACCTACAATGAGCAGTTCTTC. This rearrangement joins TRBV11-1 to TRBJ2-1; D perhaps matches TRBD1 (5 bases). The CDR3 spans 15 residues. The V end was cut by 5 bases, the J end by 2 bases, with 13 bases between. Germline V lookup: CDR1 SGHAT, CDR2 FQDESV (reference sequence). The complete variable domain, with remaining parts taken from reference TRBV11-1 and TRBJ2-1, reads EAEVAQSPRYKITEKSQAVAFWCDPISGHATLYWYRQILGQGPELLVQFQDESVVDDSQLPKDRFSAERLKGVDSTLKIQPAELGDSAMYLCASSKGRTTYNEQFFGPGTRLTVL.

J is TRBJ1-1 and V is TRBV30; D gene uncertain. Trimming cost V 3 bases and J 0 bases, with 14 bases left between them. There are 15 residues in the CDR3. The germline CDR1 and CDR2 sequences are GTSNPN and SVGIG (reference sequence). DNA for the CDR3: TGTGCCTGGAGCGGCCGAGCTGGTATGAACACTGAAGCTTTCTTT. Its translation is CAWSGRAGMNTEAFF.

The genes are TRBV6-1 and TRBJ1-1, with 8 bases fitting TRBD1. V lost 2 bases and J lost 7; bases outside the gene matches: 0. The germline CDR1 and CDR2 sequences are MNHNS and SASEGT. This CDR3 has 12 residues. The DNA of the CDR3 is TGTGCCAGCAGTGAAACAGGGGGTGAAGCTTTCTTT. Translating gives CASSETGGEAFF.